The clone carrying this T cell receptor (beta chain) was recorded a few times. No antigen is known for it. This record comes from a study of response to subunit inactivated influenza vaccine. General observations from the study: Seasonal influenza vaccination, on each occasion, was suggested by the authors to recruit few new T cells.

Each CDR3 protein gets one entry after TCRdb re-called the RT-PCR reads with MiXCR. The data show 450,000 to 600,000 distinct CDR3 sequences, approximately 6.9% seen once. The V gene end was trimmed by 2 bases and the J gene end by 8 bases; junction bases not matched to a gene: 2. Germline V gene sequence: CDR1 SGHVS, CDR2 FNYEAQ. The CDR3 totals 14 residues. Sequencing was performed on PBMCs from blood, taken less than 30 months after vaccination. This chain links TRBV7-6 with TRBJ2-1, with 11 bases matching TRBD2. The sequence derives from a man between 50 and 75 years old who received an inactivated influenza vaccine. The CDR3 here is CASSLLAGGDEQFF. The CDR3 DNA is TGTGCCAGCAGCTTATTAGCGGGGGGGGATGAGCAGTTCTTC.